The rows below give T cell receptor beta chains drawn from one sample of a study of blood T cells in healthy people across ages. TCRdb called the 5' RACE reads again in MiXCR, with one record for every CDR3 protein. The sample lists 550,000 to 750,000 distinct CDR3 sequences, over 20% seen once, with about 3.6% in the top ten. Sequenced: blood. The source is a man in his sixties or seventies in good health. Both conserved end residues are part of each CDR3. A D gene is named only where the DNA matches it firmly. The size of a clone is reported for some rows only, either as once, few or many, or as a class for expanded clones.

>many|TRBD1|16|TRBV25-1|TRBJ1-5
TGTGCCAGCAGTGAAGTCGGGACAGAATTCAATCAGCCCCAGCATTTT
CASSEVGTEFNQPQHF
>-|TRBD2|16|TRBV15|TRBJ2-3
TGTGCCACCAGCAGAGATCCGGGACTAGGCACGGATACGCAGTATTTT
CATSRDPGLGTDTQYF
>many|TRBD1|14|TRBV5-1|TRBJ2-2
TGCGCCAGCAGCTTCCAGGGGGACACCGGGGAGCTGTTTTTT
CASSFQGDTGELFF
>-|TRBD1|15|TRBV20-1|TRBJ1-5
TGCAGTGCGATGACAGGGAGGGGAAACAATCAGCCCCAGCATTTT
CSAMTGRGNNQPQHF
>-|TRBD2|15|TRBV20-1|TRBJ2-2
TGCAGTGCTAAGACTAGCGGGGGTGGCACCGGGGAGCTGCTTTTT
CSAKTSGGGTGELLF
>few|-|13|TRBV3-1|TRBJ2-5
TGTGCCAGCAGCCAAGAATTCCGGGAGACCCAGTACTTC
CASSQEFRETQYF
>-|TRBD2|15|TRBV11-3|TRBJ2-3
TGTGCCAGCAGCCAGACTAGCGGGAGGACAGGCACGCAGTATTTT
CASSQTSGRTGTQYF
>few|-|11|TRBV5-1|TRBJ2-1
TGCGCCAGCTGCCTAGGTAATGAGCAGTTCTTC
CASCLGNEQFF
>many|-|14|TRBV3-1|TRBJ2-7
TGTGCCAGCAGCCCCCAGAACGGACCCTACGAGCAGTACTTC
CASSPQNGPYEQYF
>-|TRBD1|14|TRBV28|TRBJ2-2
TGTGCCAGTTCTTGGGGACAGGGTACCGGGGAGCTGTTTTTT
CASSWGQGTGELFF
>-|TRBD1|17|TRBV5-6|TRBJ2-6
TGTGCCAGCAGCTGGGACAGGGGTGGTTCTGGGGCCAACGTCCTGACTTTC
CASSWDRGGSGANVLTF
>-|-|14|TRBV5-1|TRBJ1-2
TGCGCCAGCAGCTTGGGGGACGGGAACTATGGCTACACCTTC
CASSLGDGNYGYTF
>-|TRBD1|14|TRBV15|TRBJ2-7
TGTGCCACCAGCAGAGACCAACAGGGGAGCGAGCAGTACTTC
CATSRDQQGSEQYF
>few|TRBD2|16|TRBV7-2|TRBJ2-3
TGTGCCAGCAGCCCCCAACTAGCGAGAGGATCAGATACGCAGTATTTT
CASSPQLARGSDTQYF
>-|-|15|TRBV4-2|TRBJ1-1
TGTGCCAGCAGCCAATTTCCTACAGCGAACACTGAAGCTTTCTTT
CASSQFPTANTEAFF
>few|-|15|TRBV25-1|TRBJ2-2
TGTGCCAGCGGCAGTCCGGCGGCGGGAACCGGGGAGCTGTTTTTT
CASGSPAAGTGELFF
>few|TRBD2|14|TRBV20-1|TRBJ2-3
TGCAGTGCTGACCAGGGACTAGCGACGGATACGCAGTATTTT
CSADQGLATDTQYF
>few|-|17|TRBV20-1|TRBJ1-4
TGCAGTGCTAGAGTTTCCACAGGTGGGGGTGTAGGTGAAAAACTGTTTTTT
CSARVSTGGGVGEKLFF
>few|-|11|TRBV28|TRBJ2-1
TGTGCCAGCAGCAGGGCCAATGAGCAGTTCTTC
CASSRANEQFF
>few|TRBD2|14|TRBV6-2/TRBV6-3|TRBJ2-1
TGTGCCAGCAGTTACTCCGGGACTAGCGGTGAGCAGTTCTTC
CASSYSGTSGEQFF
>-|-|14|TRBV28|TRBJ2-3
TGTGCCAGCAGCCCCGTGGGGCGCACAGATACGCAGTATTTT
CASSPVGRTDTQYF
>-|TRBD2|16|TRBV6-1|TRBJ2-2
TGTGCCAGCAGTACGGGACTAGCGGGAGCAAGGGGGGAGCTGTTTTTT
CASSTGLAGARGELFF
>few|-|14|TRBV20-1|TRBJ2-7
TGCAGTGCTTCCGGGACTCGGAGCTCCTACGAGCAGTACTTC
CSASGTRSSYEQYF
>-|-|13|TRBV20-1|TRBJ2-1
TGCAGTGGAACTAGCCCCCCCTACAATGAGCAGTTCTTC
CSGTSPPYNEQFF
>-|TRBD2|16|TRBV7-6|TRBJ2-5
TGTGCCAGCAGCTTACGTGAGCGGGAGTACGGAGAGACTCAGTACTTC
CASSLREREYGETQYF
>-|-|14|TRBV10-3|TRBJ2-5
TGTGCCATCAGTGAATTTTGGGGGGAAGAGACCCAGTACTTC
CAISEFWGEETQYF
>-|-|15|TRBV20-1|TRBJ2-3
TGCAGTGCTAGAGGACTACCAGCCAGCACAGATACGCAGTATTTT
CSARGLPASTDTQYF
>-|-|15|TRBV5-1|TRBJ2-7
TGCGCCAGCAGCTTGGCGGGAGCCCAATCCTACGAGCAGTACTTC
CASSLAGAQSYEQYF
>-|TRBD1|15|TRBV20-1|TRBJ2-4
TGCAGTGTCGTACAGGGGGAGATGTTTCCAAACATTCAGTACTTC
CSVVQGEMFPNIQYF
>few|-|14|TRBV7-9|TRBJ2-5
TGTGCCAGCACCACGGTTCTGGGGCAGGAGACCCAGTACTTC
CASTTVLGQETQYF
>few|-|12|TRBV28|TRBJ1-2
TGTGCCAGCAACACATTCACGTATGGCTACACCTTC
CASNTFTYGYTF
>once|-|15|TRBV3-1|TRBJ2-5
TGTGCCAGCAGCCAAGCGCAGGGTTTTCAAGAGACCCAGTACTTC
CASSQAQGFQETQYF
>-|-|15|TRBV5-1|TRBJ2-7
TGCGCCAGCAGCTTGGGACCTACAGACAACTACGAGCAGTACTTC
CASSLGPTDNYEQYF
>few|-|13|TRBV2|TRBJ1-5
TGTGCCAGCAGTTGGACCCTCAATCAGCCCCAGCATTTT
CASSWTLNQPQHF
>few|TRBD2|21|TRBV3-1|TRBJ2-5
TGTGCCAGCAGCCCGACAGGGGTTCGGGGACTAGCGGGAGGGCCGGTAGAGACCCAGTACTTC
CASSPTGVRGLAGGPVETQYF
>few|-|15|TRBV7-9|TRBJ2-5
TGTGCCAGCAGCGCCCGGGACCCCCAGGCGTCGACCCAGTACTTC
CASSARDPQASTQYF
>-|-|17|TRBV21-1|TRBJ2-1
TGTGCCAGCAACGTAGGACTAGCGGGAGCCTCCTACAATGAGCAGTTCTTC
CASNVGLAGASYNEQFF
>-|-|15|TRBV10-3|TRBJ2-7
TGTGCCATCAGACCGGGACCAGCCTCGGAATCCGAGCAGTACTTC
CAIRPGPASESEQYF
>few|TRBD2|15|TRBV12-3/TRBV12-4|TRBJ2-3
TGTGCCAGCAGTTTACTCGGCGGGAGGTCCGATACGCAGTATTTT
CASSLLGGRSDTQYF
>-|-|13|TRBV12-3/TRBV12-4|TRBJ1-2
TGTGCCAGCAGTCATCGAGGCGGAGGTGGCTACACCTTC
CASSHRGGGGYTF
>-|-|15|TRBV19|TRBJ1-2
TGTGCCAGTAGTATAGGAGGAACACCCACCTATGGCTACACCTTC
CASSIGGTPTYGYTF
>-|-|15|TRBV6-5|TRBJ1-6
TGTGCCAGCAGCCGTCAGGGCTCCTATAATTCACCCCTCCACTTT
CASSRQGSYNSPLHF
>-|TRBD2|16|TRBV30|TRBJ2-1
TGTGCCTGGAGTACGTCTAGCGGGGGTTCCTACAATGAGCAGTTCTTC
CAWSTSSGGSYNEQFF
>-|-|14|TRBV6-2/TRBV6-3|TRBJ2-7
TGTGCCAGCAGAAGGGACTCCCCCTCCTACGAGCAGTACTTC
CASRRDSPSYEQYF
>few|-|15|TRBV4-1|TRBJ1-4
TGCGCCAGCAGCCTCGACAGCTCGGGCGTCGAAAAACTGTTTTTT
CASSLDSSGVEKLFF
>few|-|16|TRBV7-6|TRBJ2-7
TGTGCCAGCAGCTCAAGGACACCCCAAGGAATCCACGAGCAGTACTTC
CASSSRTPQGIHEQYF
>-|-|13|TRBV27|TRBJ1-1
TGTGCCAGCAGTTTATTACCGAACACTGAAGCTTTCTTT
CASSLLPNTEAFF
>-|TRBD1|15|TRBV6-2/TRBV6-3|TRBJ2-3
TGTGCCAGCAGTTACTGGGGACAGGGTGCAGATACGCAGTATTTT
CASSYWGQGADTQYF
>-|TRBD1|14|TRBV20-1|TRBJ2-7
TGCAGTGCTGGAACACAGGGGAGAATGAGCGAGCAGTACTTC
CSAGTQGRMSEQYF
>many|TRBD2|16|TRBV29-1|TRBJ2-5
TGCAGCGTTGTAGGGACTAGCGGGAGTGGCCAAGAGACCCAGTACTTC
CSVVGTSGSGQETQYF
>many|-|11|TRBV6-6|TRBJ2-2
TGTGCCAGCACCCGGACCGGGGAGCTGTTTTTT
CASTRTGELFF
>few|TRBD1|15|TRBV7-2|TRBJ1-2
TGTGCCAGCAGCCCGCGGCAGGGGGGATGCTATGGCTACACCTTC
CASSPRQGGCYGYTF
>once|TRBD2|16|TRBV28|TRBJ2-7
TGTGCCAGCAGTTTAGCTTCCACTAGCGGGACTTACGAGCAGTACTTC
CASSLASTSGTYEQYF
>-|TRBD1|16|TRBV5-1|TRBJ2-5
TGCGCCAGCAGCAACGGACAGGCCAGTGGCCAAGAGACCCAGTACTTC
CASSNGQASGQETQYF
>few|TRBD1|13|TRBV27|TRBJ1-2
TGTGCCAGCAGTTTCCGGACAGGGGCTGGCTACACCTTC
CASSFRTGAGYTF